This T cell receptor (beta chain) was sequenced in a study of cytomegalovirus exposure and HLA in healthy donors. At the level of the study: Unique TCRs numbering 75 million to 95 million, obtained from HLA-typed donors, made up an early data release. Points from the study as a whole: In a later analysis, at a false discovery rate of 0.05, over 15,000 TCR beta sequences were associated with HLA alleles.

In the case of this clone: Its target is unknown.

PCR used 60 Vbeta primers and 13 Jbeta primers. Here immunoSEQ multiplex PCR was the method, and the copy in TCRdb shows in-frame clones only, minus some. The table has 65,000 to 85,000 clones, around 86% seen once. The clonotype comes from a woman younger than 45 in good health and CMV-seronegative. What was sequenced was PBMCs.

CDR3 sequence reads: CASSLTESSYNEQFF. The CDR3 region has the DNA TGTGCCAGCAGCTTAACAGAGTCCTCCTACAATGAGCAGTTCTTC. V usage is TRBV7-2 and J usage is TRBJ2-1; D unresolved. The length of the CDR3 is 15 residues. Trimming took 2 bases from V and 0 from J, leaving 8 bases between them. Germline loops: CDR1 SGHTA, CDR2 FQGNSA.